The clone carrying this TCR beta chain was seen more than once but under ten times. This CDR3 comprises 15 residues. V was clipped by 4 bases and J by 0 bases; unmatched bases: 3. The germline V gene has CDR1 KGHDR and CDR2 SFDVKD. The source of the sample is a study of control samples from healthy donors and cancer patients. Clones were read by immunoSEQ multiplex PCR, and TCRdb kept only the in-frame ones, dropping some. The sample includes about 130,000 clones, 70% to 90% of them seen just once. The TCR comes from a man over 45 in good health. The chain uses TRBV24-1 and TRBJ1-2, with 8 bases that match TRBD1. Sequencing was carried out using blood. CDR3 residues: CATSDSTGANYGYTF. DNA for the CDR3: TGTGCCACCAGTGACTCGACAGGGGCTAACTATGGCTACACCTTC.